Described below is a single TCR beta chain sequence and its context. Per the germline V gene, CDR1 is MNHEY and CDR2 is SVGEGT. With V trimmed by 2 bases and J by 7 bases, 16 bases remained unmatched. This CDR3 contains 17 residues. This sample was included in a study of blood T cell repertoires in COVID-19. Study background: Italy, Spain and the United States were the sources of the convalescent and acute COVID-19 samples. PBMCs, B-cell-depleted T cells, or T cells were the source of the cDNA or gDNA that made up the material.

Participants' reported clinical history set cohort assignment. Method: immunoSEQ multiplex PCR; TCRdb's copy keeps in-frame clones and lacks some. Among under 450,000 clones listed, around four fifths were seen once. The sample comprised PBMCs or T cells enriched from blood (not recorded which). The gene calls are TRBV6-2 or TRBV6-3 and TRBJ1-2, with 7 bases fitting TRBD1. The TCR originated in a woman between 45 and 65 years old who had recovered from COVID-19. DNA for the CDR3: TGTGCCAGCAGTTACCAGGGCCCAGGGGGACCCACCTCTGGCTACACCTTC. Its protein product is CASSYQGPGGPTSGYTF.